This T cell receptor beta chain was sequenced during a study of blood T cell repertoires in COVID-19. Study background: Nucleic acid was either cDNA or gDNA, and it came from T cells, B-cell-depleted T cells, or PBMCs.

Assignments of participants to cohorts depended upon their own reported clinical history. Recovery among Cohort 3 donors was established by two negative PCRs, clearance, or symptom resolution. In the authors' workflow: Amplification of reference gene primers was used by the study to estimate nucleated cell counts. Generated by immunoSEQ multiplex PCR, the TCRdb table keeps only in-frame clones and is missing some. The DNA was the basis for D and trimming; V, J and clone size are from that table. The repertoire includes about 150,000 clones, around 80% of them detected once, and around 7.8% sits in the top ten. This CDR3 is built from 16 residues. V trimming: 5 bases; J trimming: 4 bases; junction bases outside the gene matches: 9. CDR1 and CDR2 from the germline V gene are LNHDA and SQIVND (reference sequence).

The source material was PBMCs or T cells enriched from blood (not recorded which). The TCR sequence derives from a man aged 45-65 years who had recovered from COVID-19. J is TRBJ2-7 and V is TRBV19; 12 bases match TRBD2. CDR3 in amino acids: CASSPSWTSGAYEQYF. In DNA form, the CDR3 reads TGTGCCAGTAGTCCGTCTTGGACTAGCGGGGCATACGAGCAGTACTTC.